A single TCR beta chain is shown here with its context. The data belong to a study of blood T cell repertoires in COVID-19. Whole-study context: Acute and convalescent COVID-19 specimens originated in the United States, Italy and Spain.

V lost 2 bases, J lost 1 base, and 4 bases stayed unmatched. Germline V gene data show CDR1 as KGHSH and CDR2 as LQKENI. This CDR3 is 15 amino acids long. Authors' methods: Reference gene primer amplification gave estimated nucleated cell counts. Generated by immunoSEQ multiplex PCR, the TCRdb table keeps only in-frame clones and is missing some. That table is the source of V, J and clone size, and D and trimming were worked out from the DNA. The table has around 60,000 clones, roughly 90% seen once. J is TRBJ2-7 and V is TRBV18; 8 bases map to TRBD2. The sequenced material came from peripheral blood. The receptor was isolated from a woman of 80 years or more with active COVID-19. CDR3 sequence reads: CASSPTREVSYEQYF. DNA of the CDR3: TGTGCCAGCTCACCAACGCGGGAGGTATCCTACGAGCAGTACTTC. The complete variable domain, with remaining parts taken from reference TRBV18 and TRBJ2-7, reads NAGVMQNPRHLVRRRGQEARLRCSPMKGHSHVYWYRQLPEEGLKFMVYLQKENIIDESGMPKERFSAEFPKEGPSILRIQQVVRGDSAAYFCASSPTREVSYEQYFGPGTRLTVT.